Following are 28 T cell receptor beta chains from one sample sequenced in a study of regulatory T cells in long-lasting Graves disease. Time point described: newly diagnosed GD, antithyroid drugs for less than 3 months. Making the TCR library involved RNA that had been extracted from PBMCs. Construction of TCR beta libraries relied on iRepertoire HTBI primers and on Arm-PCR targeting CDR3 regions. MiXCR, run by TCRdb on the multiplex PCR reads, gives a single entry per CDR3 protein. This table has approximately 400,000 distinct CDR3 sequences, 12% appearing once. These data also featured in a second study, about T cells in Graves' hyperthyroidism and ophthalmopathy.

Source: peripheral blood mononuclear cells (PBMCs), taken at new diagnosis, from a patient treated with antithyroid drugs. Receptors originate from a woman under 30 with Graves disease.

The table lists this clonotype with many counts. The gene calls are TRBV24-1 and TRBJ2-3; D may match TRBD1 or TRBD2 (5 bases each). V gave up 2 bases and J gave up 6 bases, with 14 bases separating them. The CDR3 is made up of 15 amino acids. Germline V gives CDR1 KGHDR, CDR2 SFDVKD. The DNA for the CDR3 is TGTGCCACCAGTGATTCCGGGACGGCCAAGGATACGCAGTATTTT. It translates to CATSDSGTAKDTQYF.

CDR3 sequence: CATSDPQGGTEAFF. DNA of the CDR3: TGTGCCACCAGTGACCCCCAAGGAGGGACTGAAGCTTTCTTT. The J gene is TRBJ1-1, the V gene TRBV24-1, with unresolved D. The CDR3 totals 14 residues. Germline V gives CDR1 KGHDR, CDR2 SFDVKD. Trimming left V 4 bases short and J 5 bases short, with 13 bases between.

The sample holds many counts of this clonotype. The chain employs TRBV20-1 and TRBJ2-3; 7 bases are a match to TRBD2. Germline V gene data show CDR1 as DFQATT and CDR2 as SNEGSKA (reference sequence). The CDR3 covers 13 residues. The trim removed 3 bases at V and 4 bases at J, leaving 4 bases unmatched. The CDR3 bases are TGCAGTGCTAGGTCTAGCGGCCCAGATACGCAGTATTTT. Translation: CSARSSGPDTQYF.

Details on this clonotype: A much larger clone sits a single nucleotide away, making a read error possible. CDR3 in amino acids: CASSFQNTEALF. CDR3 sequence (DNA): TGTGCCAGCAGCTTTCAGAACACTGAAGCTCTCTTT. The chain joins TRBV7-2 to TRBJ1-1; D call uncertain. Germline V gives CDR1 SGHTA, CDR2 FQGNSA. The CDR3 length is 12 residues.

This clonotype has a count of ten or more. CDR3 nucleotides: TGCAGTGCTAGCCCCGGGGGATCCAATGAGCAGTTCTTC. Protein: CSASPGGSNEQFF. The chain combines TRBV20-1 with TRBJ2-1; D is possibly TRBD2 (6 bases). CDR3 length: 13 residues. Germline V gives CDR1 DFQATT, CDR2 SNEGSKA (reference sequence). Trimming left V 3 bases short and J 6 bases short, with 12 bases between.

There are many counts of this clonotype. This sequence joins TRBV3-1 and TRBJ2-1; 8 nucleotides agree with TRBD2. CDR3 length equals 15 residues. The V and J ends lost 4 bases and 12 bases, in that order; junction bases with no gene match: 14. Per the germline V gene, CDR1 is LGHDT and CDR2 is YNNKEL (reference sequence). The CDR3 is CASSRPDRGGWRQFF. In nucleotides, the CDR3 is TGTGCCAGCAGCCGTCCAGATCGGGGGGGGTGGCGGCAGTTCTTC.

The V gene is TRBV7-2, the J gene TRBJ2-3; D is undetermined. The CDR3 totals 13 residues. Germline CDR1 and CDR2: SGHTA and FQGNSA. Trimming left V 7 bases short and J 6 bases short, with 14 bases between. The CDR3 sequence: CASIPAGSDTQYF. The CDR3 DNA is TGTGCCAGCATCCCGGCCGGTAGTGATACGCAGTATTTT.

This clonotype was observed at least ten times. The V gene is TRBV7-9, the J gene TRBJ2-7; TRBD2 matches 13 bases. The CDR3 totals 19 residues. In germline, CDR1 is SEHNR, CDR2 FQNEAQ (reference sequence). V lost 3 bases to trimming and J lost 5 bases; unmatched junction nucleotides: 16. The CDR3 bases are TGTGCCAGCAGCTTTCCCCGGACTAGCGGGAGATCCATCAGGGACGAGCAGTACTTC. Its protein product is CASSFPRTSGRSIRDEQYF.

Only a few counts were recorded for this clonotype. This chain joins TRBV19 and TRBJ2-1; D tentatively fits TRBD1 or TRBD2 (5 bases each). Trimming took off 7 bases at V and 4 bases at J, with 23 bases between the two ends. The CDR3 totals 17 residues. From germline, CDR1 is LNHDA and CDR2 SQIVND (reference sequence). The CDR3 nucleotides read TGTGCCAGTACCAATATTCGGACCGGGACCAGGTACAATGAGCAGTTCTTC. Protein: CASTNIRTGTRYNEQFF.

The chain is built from TRBV12-3 or TRBV12-4 and TRBJ2-7; 11 nucleotides align to TRBD2. CDR3 length equals 14 residues. The V gene end was trimmed by 6 bases and the J gene end by 5 bases; junction bases not matched to a gene: 6. CDR3 in amino acids: CASSGLAGADEQYF. The DNA for the CDR3 is TGTGCCAGCAGCGGACTAGCGGGTGCGGACGAGCAGTACTTC.

This clonotype was seen many times. This rearrangement joins TRBV7-9 to TRBJ1-1, with 7 bases lining up with TRBD1. Losses at the gene ends were 5 bases for V and 2 bases for J; bases not matched to a gene: 8. CDR1 SEHNR and CDR2 FQNEAQ come from the germline V gene (reference sequence). The CDR3 loop spans 15 amino acids. The CDR3 region has the DNA TGTGCCAGCAGCATTCGGGGACAGACAAACACTGAAGCTTTCTTT. This encodes CASSIRGQTNTEAFF.

This clonotype has at least ten counts. This chain links TRBV16 with TRBJ2-1; 8 nucleotides align to TRBD2. This CDR3 comprises 17 residues. Trimming cost V 0 bases and J 3 bases; bases outside gene matches: 7. Germline V gene lookup returns CDR1 KGHSY and CDR2 FQNENV. CDR3 amino acids: CASSQSDGRVSYNEQFF. CDR3 DNA sequence: TGTGCCAGCAGCCAATCTGACGGGAGGGTCAGCTACAATGAGCAGTTCTTC.

In its sample, this clonotype was seen many times. The J gene is TRBJ2-5, the V gene TRBV20-1; D is unresolved. This CDR3 is 17 amino acids long. The V gene's germline CDR1 is DFQATT and CDR2 SNEGSKA (reference sequence). V gave up 5 bases and J gave up 5 bases, with 27 bases separating them. This CDR3 is CSAEAKTNPRYLETQYF. The CDR3 DNA reads as TGCAGTGCTGAGGCTAAAACGAACCCTAGGTATTTGGAGACCCAGTACTTC.

This clonotype was detected ten times or more. V usage is TRBV7-2 and J usage is TRBJ1-6; possible D gene TRBD1, 5 bases. CDR3 length: 15 amino acids. Germline V CDR1 and CDR2: SGHTA, FQGNSA. The V end was cut by 3 bases, the J end by 7 bases, with 13 bases between. DNA for the CDR3: TGTGCCAGCAGCTTTCGGAGACAGACCAATTCACCCCTCCACTTT. Translated, it gives CASSFRRQTNSPLHF.

This clonotype was found many times. V is TRBV10-3 and J is TRBJ2-5; 10 bases align to TRBD2. Germline CDR1 and CDR2: ENHRY and SYGVKD. With V trimmed by 5 bases and J by 4 bases, 16 bases remained unmatched. The length of the CDR3 is 18 residues. CDR3 sequence: CAISRGLAGAPGRETQYF. The DNA of the CDR3 is TGTGCCATCAGTAGGGGCCTAGCGGGGGCCCCCGGGAGAGAGACCCAGTACTTC.

This clonotype was counted ten times or more. The rearrangement uses TRBV9 and TRBJ2-1, with D possibly being TRBD1 (5 bases). V gave up 3 bases and J gave up 3 bases, with 13 bases separating them. This CDR3 spans 15 amino acids. CDR1 and CDR2 (germline): SGDLS, YYNGEE. Written as DNA, the CDR3 is TGTGCCAGCAGCGCAGTAGGACATTACTACAATGAGCAGTTCTTC. Its translation: CASSAVGHYYNEQFF.

This clonotype was seen only once. The chain uses TRBV9 and TRBJ2-5; possible D gene TRBD2, 6 bases. Germline CDR1 and CDR2: SGDLS and YYNGEE. This CDR3 has 15 amino acids. The germline V and J ends were trimmed by 2 bases and 2 bases, with 13 bases remaining between them. The CDR3 DNA follows: TGTGCCAGCAGCGTTGGCACTAGCACACAAGAGACCCAGTACTTC. Translating it yields CASSVGTSTQETQYF.

This clonotype was observed many times. This chain uses TRBV19 with TRBJ2-5; D ambiguous. The CDR3 has 11 amino acids. Germline lookup yields CDR1 LNHDA and CDR2 SQIVND (reference sequence). Trimming pared 6 bases from V and 5 bases from J, leaving 7 bases between. The DNA of the CDR3 is TGTGCCAGTAGGCCCCTTGAGACCCAGTACTTC. Its translation is CASRPLETQYF.

J is TRBJ2-3 and V is TRBV6-2 or TRBV6-3, with 7 bases fitting TRBD2. CDR3 length: 11 amino acids. V trimming: 7 bases; J trimming: 8 bases; junction bases outside the gene matches: 3. Germline V CDR1 and CDR2: MNHEY, SVGEGT. CDR3 loop: CASTWGGTQYF. CDR3 bases: TGTGCCAGCACCTGGGGGGGTACGCAGTATTTT.

This clonotype was seen only a few times. V is TRBV10-3 and J is TRBJ1-1; D unclear. Germline V gives CDR1 ENHRY, CDR2 SYGVKD. The CDR3 length is 16 residues. With 7 bases removed from V and 3 bases from J, the gap between germline ends came to 21 bases. CDR3 nucleotide sequence: TGTGCCATCACCCCCAGTGCGATGTCTACACACACTGAAGCTTTCTTT. Protein product: CAITPSAMSTHTEAFF.

This clonotype has at least ten counts. The chain combines TRBV11-1 with TRBJ2-1; D is undetermined. Germline V gives CDR1 SGHAT, CDR2 FQDESV (reference sequence). Trimming took 0 bases from V and 10 from J, leaving 10 bases between them. The CDR3 runs 13 residues. The DNA of the CDR3 is TGTGCCAGCAGCTTAGCGGGCTTCTTCGAGCAGTTCTTC. It codes for CASSLAGFFEQFF.

This clonotype has a handful of counts. This chain uses TRBV30 with TRBJ1-2; D may be TRBD1 (6 bases). Germline V gene data show CDR1 as GTSNPN and CDR2 as SVGIG (reference sequence). Trimming left V 4 bases short and J 4 bases short, with 16 bases between. The CDR3 covers 14 residues. This CDR3 is CAWNWGAASYGYTF. CDR3 nucleotide sequence: TGTGCCTGGAATTGGGGGGCCGCGTCCTATGGCTACACCTTC.

The sample holds many counts of this clonotype. The chain employs TRBV19 and TRBJ1-5, with 8 nucleotides matching TRBD1. Losses at the gene ends were 7 bases for V and 6 bases for J; bases not matched to a gene: 8. This CDR3 spans 14 amino acids. The V gene's germline CDR1 is LNHDA and CDR2 SQIVND (reference sequence). CDR3 amino acids: CASTPWGQAQPQHF. The CDR3 nucleotides read TGTGCCAGTACCCCCTGGGGACAGGCTCAGCCCCAGCATTTT.

This clonotype was recorded at least ten times. The V and J genes are TRBV2 and TRBJ2-6, with TRBD1 matching 7 bases. V shed 8 bases and J 6 bases; nucleotides not matched to a gene: 7. Germline V lookup: CDR1 SNHLY, CDR2 FYNNEI. The CDR3 loop spans 14 amino acids. The DNA for the CDR3 is TGTGCCAGCCAGAGGGGGCCCGAGGCCAACGTCCTGACTTTC. Its translation is CASQRGPEANVLTF.

Many counts were recorded for this clonotype. The J gene is TRBJ2-7, the V gene TRBV3-1; unclear D gene. The germline gives CDR1 LGHDT, CDR2 YNNKEL (reference sequence). Trimming removed 2 bases at V and 1 base at J, with 6 bases between. This CDR3 contains 13 residues. The CDR3 DNA reads as TGTGCCAGCAGCCAAAAAGGGTCCTACGAGCAGTACTTC. Encoded protein: CASSQKGSYEQYF.

This clonotype was found many times. The rearrangement links TRBV18 to TRBJ1-4; possible D gene TRBD1, 5 bases. Germline loops: CDR1 KGHSH, CDR2 LQKENI. The CDR3 spans 13 residues. V was pared by 4 bases and J by 8 bases, with 11 bases between. The CDR3 sequence is CASSRGRVEKLFF. The CDR3 DNA follows: TGTGCCAGCTCACGTGGCAGGGTGGAAAAACTGTTTTTT.

As regards this clonotype: This could be a read error, since a much larger clone is one nucleotide away. The J gene is TRBJ2-1, the V gene TRBV6-6; D remains unclear. Trimming took off 0 bases at V and 10 bases at J, with 22 bases between the two ends. Germline values: CDR1 MNHNY, CDR2 SVGAGI (reference sequence). This CDR3 contains 17 residues. The CDR3 bases are TGTGCCAGCAGTTACTCGGTCGAGTCTTACGAACTTTGGGAGCAGTTCTTC. This translates into CASSYSVESYELWEQFF.

This clonotype turned up a few times. V usage is TRBV4-2 and J usage is TRBJ2-1; TRBD2 matches 13 bases. This CDR3 contains 14 residues. After removal of 5 bases from V and 7 bases from J, the junction contained 2 bases not matched to a gene. The germline V gene has CDR1 LGHNA and CDR2 YNFKEQ. This CDR3 is CASSTSGGANEQFF. The CDR3 coding sequence is TGTGCCAGCAGCACTAGCGGGGGGGCGAATGAGCAGTTCTTC.